The 17 T cell receptor beta chains presented below share a single source sample, sequenced in a study of T cell responses to AZD1222 COVID-19 vaccine. Assay used: immunoSEQ multiplex PCR; TCRdb lists only in-frame clones, some missing. The table has around 170,000 clones, about nine tenths seen once. The starting material was peripheral blood, obtained on day 0 of AZD1222 vaccination. These receptors originate from an adult in good health.

This clone has just a few counts. The chain employs TRBV7-9 and TRBJ1-2; tentative D call: TRBD1 (6 bases). Germline V gene sequence: CDR1 SEHNR, CDR2 FQNEAQ (reference sequence). The CDR3 runs 13 residues. The germline V and J ends were trimmed by 1 base and 9 bases, with 12 bases remaining between them. CDR3 bases: TGTGCCAGCAGCTTAGGGGCCCAGGGGAGCTACACCTTC. It specifies CASSLGAQGSYTF.

This rearrangement joins TRBV11-1 to TRBJ2-7; a possible D gene is TRBD1 (6 bases). The V gene lost 6 bases and the J gene lost 0 bases, with 12 bases spanning the gap. The CDR3 spans 14 residues. Germline V gene lookup returns CDR1 SGHAT and CDR2 FQDESV (reference sequence). The CDR3 here is CASSSDSISYEQYF. CDR3 sequence (DNA): TGTGCCAGCAGTTCGGACAGTATCTCCTACGAGCAGTACTTC.

This chain uses TRBV5-6 with TRBJ1-2; unclear D gene. CDR1 SGHDT and CDR2 YYEEEE come from the germline V gene. V lost 0 bases and J 6 bases, leaving 9 bases between the germline ends. The CDR3 totals 13 residues. The CDR3: CASSLVVEDGYTF. In nucleotides, the CDR3 is TGTGCCAGCAGCTTGGTGGTCGAGGATGGCTACACCTTC.

This chain connects TRBV13 to TRBJ2-3, with 16 nucleotides matching TRBD2. The CDR3 loop spans 15 amino acids. CDR1 and CDR2 (germline): PRHDT, FYEKMQ (reference sequence). V trimming: 5 bases; J trimming: 13 bases; junction bases outside the gene matches: 9. This CDR3 is CASSLGTSGGAIEYF. CDR3 nucleotides: TGTGCCAGCAGCCTCGGGACTAGCGGGGGGGCTATCGAGTATTTT. The full variable domain, with the rest looked up from reference TRBV13 and TRBJ2-3, is AAGVIQSPRHLIKEKRETATLKCYPIPRHDTVYWYQQGPGQDPQFLISFYEKMQSDKGSIPDRFSAQQFSDYHSELNMSSLELGDSALYFCASSLGTSGGAIEYFGPGTRLTVL.

This clone is a singleton in its sample. CDR3 DNA sequence: TGTGCCAGTAGTATGGGGCTAGCTACCGAGCAGTACTTC. Its protein is CASSMGLATEQYF. The chain employs TRBV19 and TRBJ2-7; the D gene could be TRBD1 or TRBD2 (5 bases each). This CDR3 is 13 amino acids long. The germline gives CDR1 LNHDA, CDR2 SQIVND (reference sequence). V shed 3 bases and J shed 6 bases, with 12 bases lying between them.

The V and J genes are TRBV5-8 and TRBJ1-6; D possibly corresponds to TRBD1 (6 bases). This CDR3 is built from 14 residues. V lost 2 bases and J lost 7, with 10 bases in between. The germline V gene has CDR1 SGHTS and CDR2 YDEGEE. The CDR3 nucleotides read TGTGCCAGCAGCTTCCGTCAGGGGAATTCACCCCTCCACTTT. Translation gives CASSFRQGNSPLHF.

The chain links TRBV7-2 to TRBJ2-7; 10 positions match TRBD1. This CDR3 is built from 15 residues. After removal of 1 base from V and 3 bases from J, the junction contained 3 bases not matched to a gene. Germline V gene lookup returns CDR1 SGHTA and CDR2 FQGNSA. This CDR3 reads CASSLEWTGGYEQYF. CDR3 bases: TGTGCCAGCAGCTTAGAGTGGACAGGGGGCTACGAGCAGTACTTC.

This rearrangement joins TRBV28 to TRBJ2-1; 8 bases are a match to TRBD2. The germline V gene has CDR1 MDHEN and CDR2 SYDVKM. Germline trimming cut 6 bases from V and 7 bases from J; bases unmatched to any gene: 11. There are 15 residues in the CDR3. In nucleotides, the CDR3 is TGTGCCAGCAGCCTAAGCGGGAGAGTTCGGAATGAGCAGTTCTTC. Protein: CASSLSGRVRNEQFF.

This clone came up once. This sequence joins TRBV3-1 (or the pseudogene TRBV3-2) and TRBJ1-1; D is uncertain. The CDR3 has 13 residues. CDR1 is LGHDT, CDR2 YNNKEL, per germline (reference sequence). V dropped 3 bases and J dropped 2 bases, with 7 bases sitting between them. The CDR3, as DNA: TGTGCCAGCAGCCAGACGGCAAACACTGAAGCTTTCTTT. Protein sequence: CASSQTANTEAFF.

The chain employs TRBV9 and TRBJ2-1, with 8 nucleotides matching TRBD1. The CDR3 consists of 15 residues. CDR1 is SGDLS and CDR2 is YYNGEE in the germline V gene. Germline trimming cut 1 base from V and 2 bases from J; bases unmatched to any gene: 2. The CDR3 sequence: CASSVTGGTYNEQFF. For the CDR3, the DNA is TGTGCCAGCAGCGTAACAGGGGGAACCTACAATGAGCAGTTCTTC.

The rearrangement uses TRBV10-2 and TRBJ2-6; D is possibly TRBD2 (5 bases). V lost 6 bases, J lost 4 bases, and 13 bases lay in between. In germline, CDR1 is WSHSY, CDR2 SAAADI. This CDR3 has 15 amino acids. DNA of the CDR3: TGCGCCAGCAGCGGTGTCACTAGGGGGGCCAACGTCCTGACTTTC. Protein sequence: CASSGVTRGANVLTF.

J is TRBJ1-2 and V is TRBV27; possibly TRBD1 for D (5 bases). V dropped 5 bases and J dropped 5 bases, with 9 bases sitting between them. CDR1 is MNHEY, CDR2 SMNVEV, per germline (reference sequence). The CDR3 is 12 residues long. CDR3 sequence (DNA): TGTGCCAGCAGTAAAGACAGATATGGCTACACCTTC. Translation: CASSKDRYGYTF.

V and J are TRBV12-3 or TRBV12-4 and TRBJ1-5, with D unclear. The V gene lost 4 bases and the J gene lost 4 bases, with 8 bases spanning the gap. This CDR3 spans 13 amino acids. Written as DNA, the CDR3 is TGTGCCAGCAGTTCGAACGGTAATCAGCCCCAGCATTTT. It specifies CASSSNGNQPQHF.

V and J are TRBV5-1 and TRBJ2-2; tentative D call: TRBD1 (6 bases). Germline V gives CDR1 SGHRS, CDR2 YFSETQ. This CDR3 has 15 amino acids. The V end was cut by 1 base, the J end by 1 base, with 8 bases between. CDR3 DNA sequence: TGCGCCAGCAGCTTGTGGGACAAGAACACCGGGGAGCTGTTTTTT. Its protein is CASSLWDKNTGELFF.

J is TRBJ2-7 and V is TRBV5-4, with 10 bases lining up with TRBD2. Per the germline V gene, CDR1 is SGHNT and CDR2 is YYREEE (reference sequence). The junction had 20 bases not matched to a gene; V was cut back by 3 bases and J by 2 bases. CDR3 length equals 20 residues. The CDR3 region has the DNA TGTGCCAGCAGCTCCCTTACCGGACGTAGCGGGAGGCAACTGACCTACGAGCAGTACTTC. Translation: CASSSLTGRSGRQLTYEQYF.

As DNA, the CDR3 is TGTGCCAGCAGCTTGCGTGCCTCCCAAGAGACCCAGTACTTC. Residues: CASSLRASQETQYF. The chain combines TRBV7-9 with TRBJ2-5; D call uncertain. Germline V CDR1 and CDR2: SEHNR, FQNEAQ (reference sequence). V lost 3 bases, J lost 1 base, and 9 bases lay in between. The CDR3 length is 14 residues.

The chain uses TRBV27 and TRBJ1-1; D remains unclear. V shed 7 bases and J shed 1 base, with 13 bases lying between them. This CDR3 comprises 14 residues. Looked up from germline, CDR1 is MNHEY and CDR2 is SMNVEV (reference sequence). CDR3 DNA: TGTGCCAGCAAAAGGGCCTCCCCGAACACTGAAGCTTTCTTT. This encodes CASKRASPNTEAFF.